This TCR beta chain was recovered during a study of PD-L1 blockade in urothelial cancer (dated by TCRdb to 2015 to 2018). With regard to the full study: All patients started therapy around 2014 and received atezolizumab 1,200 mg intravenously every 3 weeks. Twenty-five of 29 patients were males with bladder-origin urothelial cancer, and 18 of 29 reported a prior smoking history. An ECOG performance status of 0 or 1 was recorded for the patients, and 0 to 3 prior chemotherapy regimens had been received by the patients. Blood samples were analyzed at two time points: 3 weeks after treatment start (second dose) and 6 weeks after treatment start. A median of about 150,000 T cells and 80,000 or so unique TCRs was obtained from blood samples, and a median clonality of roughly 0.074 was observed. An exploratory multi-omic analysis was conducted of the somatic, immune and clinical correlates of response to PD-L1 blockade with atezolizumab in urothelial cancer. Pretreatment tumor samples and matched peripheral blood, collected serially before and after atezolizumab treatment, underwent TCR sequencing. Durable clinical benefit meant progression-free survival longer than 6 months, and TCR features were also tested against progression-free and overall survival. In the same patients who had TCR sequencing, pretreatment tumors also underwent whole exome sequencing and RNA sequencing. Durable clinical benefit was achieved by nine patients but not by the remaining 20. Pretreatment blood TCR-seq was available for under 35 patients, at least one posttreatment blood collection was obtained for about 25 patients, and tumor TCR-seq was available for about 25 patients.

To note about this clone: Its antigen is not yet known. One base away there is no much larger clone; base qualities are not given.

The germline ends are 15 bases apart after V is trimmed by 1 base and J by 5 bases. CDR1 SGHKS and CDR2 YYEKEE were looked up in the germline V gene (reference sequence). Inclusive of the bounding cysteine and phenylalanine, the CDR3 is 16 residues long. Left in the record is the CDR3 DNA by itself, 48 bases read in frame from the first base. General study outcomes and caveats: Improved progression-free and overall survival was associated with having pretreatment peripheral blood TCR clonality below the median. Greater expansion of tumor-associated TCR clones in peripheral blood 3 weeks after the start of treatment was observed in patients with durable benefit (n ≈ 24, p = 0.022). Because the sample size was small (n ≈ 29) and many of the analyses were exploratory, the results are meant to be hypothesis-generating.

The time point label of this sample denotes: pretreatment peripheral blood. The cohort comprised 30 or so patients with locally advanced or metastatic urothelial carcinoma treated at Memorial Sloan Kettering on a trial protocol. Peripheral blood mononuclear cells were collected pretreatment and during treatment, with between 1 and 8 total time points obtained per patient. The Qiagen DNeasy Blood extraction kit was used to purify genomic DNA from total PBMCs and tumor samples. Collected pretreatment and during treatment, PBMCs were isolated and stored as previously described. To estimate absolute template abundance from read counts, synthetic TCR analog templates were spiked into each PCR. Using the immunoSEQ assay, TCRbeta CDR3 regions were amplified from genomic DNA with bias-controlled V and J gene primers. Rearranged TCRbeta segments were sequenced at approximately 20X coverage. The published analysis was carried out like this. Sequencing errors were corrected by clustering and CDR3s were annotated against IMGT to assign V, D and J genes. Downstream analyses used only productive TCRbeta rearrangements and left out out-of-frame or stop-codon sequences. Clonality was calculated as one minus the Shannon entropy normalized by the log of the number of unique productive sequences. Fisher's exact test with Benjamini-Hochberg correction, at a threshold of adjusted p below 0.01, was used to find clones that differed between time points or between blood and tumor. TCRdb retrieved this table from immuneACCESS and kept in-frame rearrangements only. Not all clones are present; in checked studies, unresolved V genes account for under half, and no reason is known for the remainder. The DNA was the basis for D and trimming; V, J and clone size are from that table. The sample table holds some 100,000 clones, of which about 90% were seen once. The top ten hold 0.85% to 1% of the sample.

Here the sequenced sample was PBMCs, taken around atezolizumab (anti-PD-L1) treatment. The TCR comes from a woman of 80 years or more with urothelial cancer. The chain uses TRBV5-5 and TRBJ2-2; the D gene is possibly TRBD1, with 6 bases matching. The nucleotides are TGTGCCAGCAGCTTGCGGGCGCAAGGGGGAACCGGGGAGCTGTTTTTT. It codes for CASSLRAQGGTGELFF.